This T cell receptor beta chain was documented in a study of response to subunit inactivated influenza vaccine. Study results and caveats: A suggestion made by the authors is that each seasonal influenza vaccination recruits few new T cells.

MiXCR was run by TCRdb on the RT-PCR reads, yielding one entry per CDR3 protein. Of about half a million distinct CDR3 sequences in the sample, about 10% were seen once. On this clonotype: Its antigen is unidentified.

The sequencing used PBMCs from blood, collected roughly 47 days after vaccination. This TCR came from a man aged 45-65 years who received an inactivated influenza vaccine.

CDR3 in DNA: TGTGCCAGCAGTGGAGGGTTTGGCCCCACAGATACGCAGTATTTT. Amino acids: CASSGGFGPTDTQYF. The chain uses TRBV2 and TRBJ2-3, with D possibly being TRBD2 (5 bases). The CDR3 covers 15 residues. Germline CDR1 reads SNHLY; CDR2 reads FYNNEI. Deletions cut 4 bases from V and 2 bases from J, with 13 bases between.